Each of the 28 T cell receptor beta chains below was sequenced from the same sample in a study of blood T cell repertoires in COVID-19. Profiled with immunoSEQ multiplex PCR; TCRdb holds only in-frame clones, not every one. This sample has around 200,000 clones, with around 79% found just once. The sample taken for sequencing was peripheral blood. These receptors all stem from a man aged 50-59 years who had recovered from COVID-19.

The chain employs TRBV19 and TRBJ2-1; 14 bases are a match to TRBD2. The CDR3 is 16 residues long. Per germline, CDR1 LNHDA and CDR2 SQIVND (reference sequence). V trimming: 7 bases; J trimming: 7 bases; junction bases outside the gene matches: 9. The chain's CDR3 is CASIGTSGRITNEQFF. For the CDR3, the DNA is TGTGCCAGTATCGGGACTAGCGGGAGAATAACGAATGAGCAGTTCTTC.

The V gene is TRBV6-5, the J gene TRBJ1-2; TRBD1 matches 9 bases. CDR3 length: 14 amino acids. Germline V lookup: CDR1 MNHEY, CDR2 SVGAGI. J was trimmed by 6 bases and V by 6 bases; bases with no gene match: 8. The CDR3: CASSSGDRVDGYTF. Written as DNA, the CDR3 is TGTGCCAGCAGCAGCGGGGACAGGGTAGATGGCTACACCTTC.

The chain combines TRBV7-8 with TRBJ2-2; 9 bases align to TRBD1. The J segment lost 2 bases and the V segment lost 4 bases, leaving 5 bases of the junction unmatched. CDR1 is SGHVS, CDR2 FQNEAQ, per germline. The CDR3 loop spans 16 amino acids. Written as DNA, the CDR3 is TGTGCCAGCAGCTCACAGGGACAGGGTAACACCGGGGAGCTGTTTTTT. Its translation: CASSSQGQGNTGELFF.

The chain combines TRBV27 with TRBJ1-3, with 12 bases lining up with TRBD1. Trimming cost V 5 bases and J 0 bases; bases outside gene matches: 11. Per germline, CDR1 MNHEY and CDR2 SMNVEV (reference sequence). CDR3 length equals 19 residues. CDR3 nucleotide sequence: TGTGCCAGCAGTCGCGAAGGGACAGGGGGCCCTCTCTCTGGAAACACCATATATTTT. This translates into CASSREGTGGPLSGNTIYF.

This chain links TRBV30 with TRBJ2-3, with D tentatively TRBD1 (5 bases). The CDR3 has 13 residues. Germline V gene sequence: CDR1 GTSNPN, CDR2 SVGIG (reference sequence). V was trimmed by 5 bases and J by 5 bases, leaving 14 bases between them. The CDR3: CAWGQQVEDTQYF. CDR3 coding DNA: TGTGCCTGGGGACAACAGGTGGAAGATACGCAGTATTTT. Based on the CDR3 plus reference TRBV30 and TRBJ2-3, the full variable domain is SQTIHQWPATLVQPVGSPLSLECTVEGTSNPNLYWYRQAAGRGLQLLFYSVGIGQISSEVPQNLSASRPQDRQFILSSKKLLLSDSGFYLCAWGQQVEDTQYFGPGTRLTVL.

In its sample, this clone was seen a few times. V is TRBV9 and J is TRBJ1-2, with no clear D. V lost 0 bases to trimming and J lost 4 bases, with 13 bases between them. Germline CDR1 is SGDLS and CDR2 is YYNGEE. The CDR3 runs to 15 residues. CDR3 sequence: CASSVESSTVYGYTF. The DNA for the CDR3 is TGTGCCAGCAGCGTAGAGAGTTCAACAGTCTATGGCTACACCTTC. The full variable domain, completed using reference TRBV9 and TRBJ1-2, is DSGVTQTPKHLITATGQRVTLRCSPRSGDLSVYWYQQSLDQGLQFLIQYYNGEERAKGNILERFSAQQFPDLHSELNLSSLELGDSALYFCASSVESSTVYGYTFGSGTRLTVV.

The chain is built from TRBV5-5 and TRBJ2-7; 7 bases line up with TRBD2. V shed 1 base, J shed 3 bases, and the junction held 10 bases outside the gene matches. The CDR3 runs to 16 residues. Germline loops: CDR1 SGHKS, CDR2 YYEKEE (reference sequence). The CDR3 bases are TGTGCCAGCAGCTTGCGGTCGGCGGGAGTACTCTACGAGCAGTACTTC. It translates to CASSLRSAGVLYEQYF.

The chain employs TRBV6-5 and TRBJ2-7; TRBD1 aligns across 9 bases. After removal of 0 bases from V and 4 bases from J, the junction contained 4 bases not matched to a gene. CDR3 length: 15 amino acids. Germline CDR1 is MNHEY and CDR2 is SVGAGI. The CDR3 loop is CASSYSGTGWYEQYF. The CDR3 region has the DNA TGTGCCAGCAGTTACTCGGGGACAGGGTGGTACGAGCAGTACTTC.

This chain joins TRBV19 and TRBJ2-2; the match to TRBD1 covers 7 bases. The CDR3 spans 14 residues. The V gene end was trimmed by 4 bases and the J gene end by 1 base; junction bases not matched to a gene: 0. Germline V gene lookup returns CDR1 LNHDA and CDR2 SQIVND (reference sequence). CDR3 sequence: CASSTGGNTGELFF. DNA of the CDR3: TGTGCCAGTAGTACAGGGGGGAACACCGGGGAGCTGTTTTTT.

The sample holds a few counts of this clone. CDR3 loop: CASSQGSQAQYF. DNA for the CDR3: TGTGCCAGCAGTCAGGGGTCCCAGGCCCAGTACTTC. This chain joins TRBV6-5 and TRBJ2-5, with D tentatively TRBD1 (6 bases). V was trimmed by 5 bases and J by 9 bases, leaving 13 bases between them. Per the germline V gene, CDR1 is MNHEY and CDR2 is SVGAGI. The CDR3 spans 12 residues.

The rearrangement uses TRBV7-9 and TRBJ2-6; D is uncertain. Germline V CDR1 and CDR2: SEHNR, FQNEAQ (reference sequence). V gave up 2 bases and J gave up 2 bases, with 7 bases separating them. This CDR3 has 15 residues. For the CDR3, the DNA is TGTGCCAGCAGCTTACAGGTACCTGGGGCCAACGTCCTGACTTTC. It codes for CASSLQVPGANVLTF.

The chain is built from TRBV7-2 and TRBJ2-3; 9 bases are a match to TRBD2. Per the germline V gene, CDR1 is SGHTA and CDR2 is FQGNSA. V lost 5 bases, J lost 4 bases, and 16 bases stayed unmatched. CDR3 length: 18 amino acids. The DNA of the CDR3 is TGTGCCAGCAGCCCCCTGGGCCTAGTAGGCGGGAGGGCAGATACGCAGTATTTT. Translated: CASSPLGLVGGRADTQYF.

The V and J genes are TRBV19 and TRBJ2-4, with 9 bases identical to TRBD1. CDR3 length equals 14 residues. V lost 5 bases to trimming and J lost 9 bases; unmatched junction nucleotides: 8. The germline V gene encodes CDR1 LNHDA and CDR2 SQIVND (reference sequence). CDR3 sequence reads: CASSSGQGNVIQYF. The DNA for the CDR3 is TGTGCCAGTAGTTCGGGACAGGGAAACGTCATTCAGTACTTC. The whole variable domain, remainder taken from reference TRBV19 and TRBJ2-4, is DGGITQSPKYLFRKEGQNVTLSCEQNLNHDAMYWYRQDPGQGLRLIYYSQIVNDFQKGDIAEGYSVSREKKESFPLTVTSAQKNPTAFYLCASSSGQGNVIQYFGAGTRLSVL.

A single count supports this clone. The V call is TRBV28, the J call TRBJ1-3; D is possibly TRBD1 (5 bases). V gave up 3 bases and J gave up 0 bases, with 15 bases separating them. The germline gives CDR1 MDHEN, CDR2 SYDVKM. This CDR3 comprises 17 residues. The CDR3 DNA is TGTGCCAGCAGTTTGTTCGGGGGATTTGGCTCTGGAAACACCATATATTTT. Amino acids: CASSLFGGFGSGNTIYF. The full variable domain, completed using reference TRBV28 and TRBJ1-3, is DVKVTQSSRYLVKRTGEKVFLECVQDMDHENMFWYRQDPGLGLRLIYFSYDVKMKEKGDIPEGYSVSREKKERFSLILESASTNQTSMYLCASSLFGGFGSGNTIYFGEGSWLTVV.

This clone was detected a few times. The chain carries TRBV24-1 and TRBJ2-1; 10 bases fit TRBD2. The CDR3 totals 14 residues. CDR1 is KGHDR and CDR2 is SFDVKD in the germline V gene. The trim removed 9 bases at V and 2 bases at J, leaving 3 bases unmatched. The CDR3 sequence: CATASGRAYNEQFF. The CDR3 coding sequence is TGTGCCACCGCGAGCGGGAGGGCCTACAATGAGCAGTTCTTC.

In DNA form, the CDR3 reads TGTGCCAGCAGCCCCTTCGGTGCAGATACGCAGTATTTT. Translating it yields CASSPFGADTQYF. The rearrangement joins TRBV7-3 to TRBJ2-3; D unclear. Trimming shortened V by 5 bases and J by 4 bases, and 10 bases separated the two germline ends. Germline V CDR1 and CDR2: SGHTA, FQGTGA. This CDR3 spans 13 amino acids. The full variable domain, in which reference TRBV7-3 and TRBJ2-3 provide the parts outside the CDR3, is GAGVSQTPSNKVTEKGKYVELRCDPISGHTALYWYRQSLGQGPEFLIYFQGTGAADDSGLPNDRFFAVRPEGSVSTLKIQRTERGDSAVYLCASSPFGADTQYFGPGTRLTVL.

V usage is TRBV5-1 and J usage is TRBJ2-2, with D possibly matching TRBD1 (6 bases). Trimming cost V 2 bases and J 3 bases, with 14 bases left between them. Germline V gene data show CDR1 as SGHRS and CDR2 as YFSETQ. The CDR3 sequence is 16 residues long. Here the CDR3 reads CASSLNGGSDTGELFF. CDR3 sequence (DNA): TGCGCCAGCAGCTTAAATGGGGGCTCGGACACCGGGGAGCTGTTTTTT.

Here the CDR3 reads CSAQGAVGETQYF. DNA of the CDR3: TGCAGCGCACAGGGGGCTGTCGGAGAGACCCAGTACTTC. The chain recombines TRBV29-1 with TRBJ2-5; 9 nucleotides align to TRBD1. Unmatched junction bases numbered 7, after V lost 7 bases and J lost 4 bases. The CDR3 length is 13 residues. Germline V gives CDR1 SQVTM, CDR2 ANQGSEA.

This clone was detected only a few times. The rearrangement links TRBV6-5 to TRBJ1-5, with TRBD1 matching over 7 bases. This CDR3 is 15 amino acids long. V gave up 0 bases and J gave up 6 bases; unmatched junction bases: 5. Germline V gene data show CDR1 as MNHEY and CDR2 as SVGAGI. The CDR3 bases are TGTGCCAGCAGTTACTCGCTGGCAGGGGGTCAGCCCCAGCATTTT. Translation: CASSYSLAGGQPQHF.

The CDR3 reads CASSSSGTGVGYTF. The CDR3 bases are TGTGCCAGCAGCTCCTCCGGGACAGGGGTCGGCTACACCTTC. The chain links TRBV7-9 to TRBJ1-2; the match to TRBD1 covers 10 bases. The CDR3 sequence is 14 residues long. Trimming took 4 bases from V and 8 from J; bases not matched to a gene: 7. The V gene's germline CDR1 is SEHNR and CDR2 FQNEAQ (reference sequence). Filled out from reference TRBV7-9 and TRBJ1-2, the complete variable domain reads DTGVSQNPRHKITKRGQNVTFRCDPISEHNRLYWYRQTLGQGPEFLTYFQNEAQLEKSRLLSDRFSAERPKGSFSTLEIQRTEQGDSAMYLCASSSSGTGVGYTFGSGTRLTVV.

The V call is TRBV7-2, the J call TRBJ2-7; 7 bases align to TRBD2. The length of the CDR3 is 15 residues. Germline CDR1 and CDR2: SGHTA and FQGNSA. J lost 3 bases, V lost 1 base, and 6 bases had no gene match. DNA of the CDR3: TGTGCCAGCAGCTTAGTTTCTACGGGGGGCTACGAGCAGTACTTC. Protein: CASSLVSTGGYEQYF.

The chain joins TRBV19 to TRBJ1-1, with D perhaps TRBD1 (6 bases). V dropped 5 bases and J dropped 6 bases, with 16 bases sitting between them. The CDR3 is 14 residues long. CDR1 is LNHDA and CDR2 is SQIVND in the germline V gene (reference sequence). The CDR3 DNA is TGTGCCAGTAGTCAATCAGGGGCTGGACCTGAAGCTTTCTTT. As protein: CASSQSGAGPEAFF.

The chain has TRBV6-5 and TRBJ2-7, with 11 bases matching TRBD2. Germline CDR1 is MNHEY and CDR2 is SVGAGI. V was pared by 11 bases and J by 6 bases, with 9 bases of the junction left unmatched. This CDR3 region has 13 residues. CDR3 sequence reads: CAAQRGLAAEQYF. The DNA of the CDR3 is TGTGCCGCACAAAGGGGACTAGCGGCCGAGCAGTACTTC.

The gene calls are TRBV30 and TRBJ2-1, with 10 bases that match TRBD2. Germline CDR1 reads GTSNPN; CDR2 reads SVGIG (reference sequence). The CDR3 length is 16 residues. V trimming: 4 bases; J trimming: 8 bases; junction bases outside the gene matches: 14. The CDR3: CAWTWSGRAFFDEQFF. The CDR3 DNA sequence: TGTGCCTGGACTTGGAGCGGGAGGGCATTTTTCGATGAGCAGTTCTTC.

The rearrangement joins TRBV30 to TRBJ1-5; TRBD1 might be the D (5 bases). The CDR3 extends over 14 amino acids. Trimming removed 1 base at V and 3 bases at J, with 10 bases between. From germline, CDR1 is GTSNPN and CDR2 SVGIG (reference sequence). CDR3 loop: CAWSGTGPNQPQHF. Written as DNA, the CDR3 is TGTGCCTGGAGTGGTACAGGCCCCAATCAGCCCCAGCATTTT.

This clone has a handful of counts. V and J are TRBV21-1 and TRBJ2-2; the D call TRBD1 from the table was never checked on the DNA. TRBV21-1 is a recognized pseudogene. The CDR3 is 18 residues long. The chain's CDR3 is CASSTTVMVRGLTGELFF. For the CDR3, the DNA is TGTGCCAGCAGCACCACAGTAATGGTCAGGGGGCTCACCGGGGAGCTGTTTTTT.

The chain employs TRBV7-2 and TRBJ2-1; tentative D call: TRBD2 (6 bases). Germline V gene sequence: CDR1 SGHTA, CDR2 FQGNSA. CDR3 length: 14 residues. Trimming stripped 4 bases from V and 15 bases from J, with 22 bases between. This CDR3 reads CASSWKLAVTPTFF. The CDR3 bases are TGTGCCAGCAGCTGGAAGTTAGCGGTCACACCCACGTTCTTC.

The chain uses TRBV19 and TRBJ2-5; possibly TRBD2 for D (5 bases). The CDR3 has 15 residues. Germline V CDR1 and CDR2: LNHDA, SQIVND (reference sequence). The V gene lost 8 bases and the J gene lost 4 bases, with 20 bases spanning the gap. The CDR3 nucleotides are TGTGCCAGTGCAGCCGGGCTAGCAGGAGGAGAGACCCAGTACTTC. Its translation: CASAAGLAGGETQYF.